This is a list of T cell receptor beta chains from one sample in a study of T-cell memory formation after mild COVID-19. TCRdb reprocessed the 5' RACE reads via MiXCR and lists one record per CDR3 protein. The profile shows under 300,000 distinct CDR3 sequences, approximately 8.4% of them singletons. Source material: PBMCs or a T cell subset sorted from them (not recorded which). These receptors originate from a man in his late teens or twenties who had mild COVID-19 (a few samples of this study predate the infection). Cell type and time point are not known. The CDR3 runs from the conserved cysteine through the conserved F or W. The D gene is left open where the match is weak. Expanded clones get a size class; other rows say once, few or many, or leave the size out.

j_call | cdr3_length | clone_size | v_call | d_call | cdr3_aa | cdr3_nt
TRBJ2-7 | 15 | few | TRBV9 | . | CASSAITLRGYEQYF | TGTGCCAGCAGCGCAATCACGTTGAGGGGCTACGAGCAGTACTTC
TRBJ2-1 | 14 | many | TRBV7-9 | . | CASSGRASYNEQFF | TGTGCCAGCAGCGGCCGGGCCTCCTACAATGAGCAGTTCTTC
TRBJ1-2 | 15 | . | TRBV2 | . | CASSVVKEANYGYTF | TGTGCCAGCAGTGTTGTGAAGGAAGCTAACTATGGCTACACCTTC
TRBJ2-3 | 14 | few | TRBV27 | TRBD2 | CASTRLAGADTQYF | TGTGCCAGCACCCGACTAGCGGGGGCAGATACGCAGTATTTT
TRBJ1-1 | 11 | few | TRBV30 | . | CAWTVEPEAFF | TGTGCCTGGACGGTTGAGCCTGAAGCTTTCTTT
TRBJ1-4 | 15 | . | TRBV6-5 | . | CASSYSANRYEKLFF | TGTGCCAGCAGTTACTCGGCGAACAGATATGAAAAACTGTTTTTT
TRBJ2-2 | 17 | . | TRBV4-1 | TRBD2 | CARSQRLAGGRTGELFF | TGCGCCAGAAGCCAACGACTAGCGGGGGGACGCACCGGGGAGCTGTTTTTT
TRBJ1-1 | 15 | few | TRBV4-1 | TRBD1 | CASSQTGGLDTEAFF | TGCGCCAGCAGCCAAACAGGGGGCTTGGACACTGAAGCTTTCTTT
TRBJ2-5 | 16 | . | TRBV20-1 | TRBD2 | CSAPRTSGGIQGAQYF | TGCAGTGCTCCCCGGACTAGCGGGGGGATCCAGGGGGCCCAGTACTTC
TRBJ2-2 | 15 | few | TRBV7-2 | . | CASSLDRVNTGELFF | TGTGCCAGCAGCTTAGACAGGGTAAACACCGGGGAGCTGTTTTTT
TRBJ1-4 | 14 | . | TRBV5-1 | . | CASSSDRLGEKLFF | TGCGCCAGCAGCTCGGACAGACTAGGCGAAAAACTGTTTTTT
TRBJ2-3 | 13 | few | TRBV24-1 | . | CATSEGGTDTQYF | TGTGCCACCAGTGAAGGAGGCACAGATACGCAGTATTTT
TRBJ2-1 | 14 | few | TRBV5-1 | . | CASSLEIAYNEQFF | TGCGCCAGCAGCTTGGAAATAGCCTACAATGAGCAGTTCTTC
TRBJ1-2 | 14 | once | TRBV6-1 | TRBD1 | CASSLGGAWDGYTF | TGTGCCAGCAGCCTAGGGGGCGCGTGGGATGGCTACACCTTC
TRBJ2-5 | 15 | few | TRBV5-1 | . | CASSSLGTEGETQYF | TGCGCCAGCAGCTCGTTGGGGACGGAGGGGGAGACCCAGTACTTC
TRBJ1-1 | 12 | . | TRBV7-9 | . | CASSLRGSQAFF | TGTGCCAGCAGCTTAAGAGGGTCTCAAGCTTTCTTT
TRBJ1-2 | 16 | . | TRBV9 | . | CASSATIEGRNYGYTF | TGTGCCAGCAGCGCTACGATAGAGGGGCGAAACTATGGCTACACCTTC
TRBJ2-1 | 14 | few | TRBV7-8 | . | CASSKGPDFNEQFF | TGTGCCAGCAGCAAAGGACCAGATTTCAATGAGCAGTTCTTC
TRBJ1-2 | 15 | few | TRBV6-1 | TRBD1 | CASSESHRGWSGYTF | TGTGCCAGCAGTGAAAGCCACAGGGGTTGGAGTGGCTACACCTTC
TRBJ1-1 | 14 | . | TRBV12-3/TRBV12-4 | . | CASSLSPPVTEAFF | TGTGCCAGCAGTTTAAGCCCTCCGGTCACTGAAGCTTTCTTT
TRBJ2-7 | 16 | few | TRBV4-1 | TRBD2 | CASSQARTSEDYEQYF | TGCGCCAGCAGCCAAGCCCGGACTAGCGAGGACTACGAGCAGTACTTC
TRBJ1-1 | 15 | . | TRBV18 | . | CASSPPGSKDTEAFF | TGTGCCAGCTCACCACCTGGCTCAAAAGACACTGAAGCTTTCTTT
TRBJ1-5 | 14 | few | TRBV7-9 | . | CASSGQNSNQPQHF | TGTGCCAGCAGCGGACAGAATAGCAATCAGCCCCAGCATTTT
TRBJ2-1 | 16 | few | TRBV4-1 | TRBD1 | CASSPRWGQPYNEQFF | TGCGCCAGCAGCCCCCGATGGGGACAGCCCTACAATGAGCAGTTCTTC
TRBJ2-5 | 15 | . | TRBV20-1 | . | CSARDSRGAGETQYF | TGCAGTGCTAGAGATAGTCGGGGGGCCGGGGAGACCCAGTACTTC
TRBJ2-1 | 14 | few | TRBV12-3/TRBV12-4 | TRBD2 | CASNAGTRGNEQFF | TGTGCCAGCAATGCCGGGACTAGGGGGAATGAGCAGTTCTTC
TRBJ2-1 | 15 | few | TRBV15 | . | CATSRASGSYNEQFF | TGTGCCACCAGCAGAGCGAGCGGCTCCTACAATGAGCAGTTCTTC
TRBJ2-1 | 14 | medium-sized | TRBV20-1 | TRBD2 | CSAKNSGGYNEQFF | TGCAGTGCCAAGAACTCGGGGGGATACAATGAGCAGTTCTTC
TRBJ2-3 | 16 | few | TRBV7-9 | . | CASSSARTLSTDTQYF | TGTGCCAGCAGCTCCGCCCGTACTCTTAGCACAGATACGCAGTATTTT
TRBJ2-5 | 14 | . | TRBV4-3 | TRBD1 | CASSWTGIGETQYF | TGCGCCAGCAGTTGGACAGGGATAGGAGAGACCCAGTACTTC
TRBJ2-2 | 16 | . | TRBV6-2/TRBV6-3 | TRBD1 | CASRSDRGPNTGELFF | TGTGCCAGCAGAAGCGACAGGGGGCCTAACACCGGGGAGCTGTTTTTT
TRBJ2-1 | 16 | few | TRBV12-3/TRBV12-4 | TRBD1 | CASSSTGTGDGNEQFF | TGTGCCAGCAGTTCAACCGGGACAGGGGATGGGAATGAGCAGTTCTTC
TRBJ2-7 | 14 | many | TRBV7-9 | . | CASSLSQADYEQYF | TGTGCCAGCAGCTTAAGTCAGGCAGACTACGAGCAGTACTTC
TRBJ1-1 | 13 | many | TRBV12-3/TRBV12-4 | . | CASSFSPNTEAFF | TGTGCCAGCAGTTTCAGCCCGAACACTGAAGCTTTCTTT
TRBJ2-1 | 16 | . | TRBV15 | TRBD2 | CATSRRTSGVGDEQFF | TGTGCCACCAGCAGGCGGACTAGCGGGGTTGGGGATGAGCAGTTCTTC
TRBJ1-2 | 15 | few | TRBV6-2/TRBV6-3 | . | CASSQLLSGTLGYTF | TGTGCCAGCAGCCAACTACTGTCCGGGACACTTGGCTACACCTTC
TRBJ2-5 | 13 | many | TRBV7-9 | . | CASSANYVETQYF | TGTGCCAGCAGTGCAAACTATGTAGAGACCCAGTACTTC
TRBJ2-1 | 14 | many | TRBV18 | . | CASSPPPGGGEQFF | TGTGCCAGCTCACCACCGCCGGGGGGCGGTGAGCAGTTCTTC
TRBJ1-2 | 15 | . | TRBV7-2 | . | CASSLGDDYKYGYTF | TGTGCCAGCAGCTTAGGGGACGATTATAAGTATGGCTACACCTTC
TRBJ2-2 | 13 | few | TRBV20-1 | . | CSASLPNTGELFF | TGCAGTGCTAGCCTACCGAACACCGGGGAGCTGTTTTTT
TRBJ2-5 | 13 | . | TRBV4-3 | . | CASSQGEKETQYF | TGCGCCAGCAGCCAAGGGGAAAAAGAGACCCAGTACTTC
TRBJ1-1 | 14 | few | TRBV19 | . | CASKVSEPHTEAFF | TGTGCCAGTAAAGTCAGCGAGCCCCACACTGAAGCTTTCTTT
TRBJ1-1 | 16 | many | TRBV5-1 | . | CASSPGGGEMNTEAFF | TGCGCCAGCAGCCCGGGGGGTGGGGAGATGAACACTGAAGCTTTCTTT
TRBJ1-3 | 15 | few | TRBV27 | . | CASSSDSGAGNTIYF | TGTGCCAGCAGTTCGGACAGTGGCGCTGGAAACACCATATATTTT
TRBJ1-2 | 13 | . | TRBV20-1 | . | CSAPLVGVRGYTF | TGCAGTGCTCCTCTCGTTGGGGTTAGGGGCTACACCTTC
TRBJ1-2 | 13 | few | TRBV6-1 | . | CASSEARGYGYTF | TGTGCCAGCAGTGAAGCTCGCGGTTATGGCTACACCTTC
TRBJ2-1 | 16 | few | TRBV7-8 | TRBD1 | CASSLGGQGFLGEQFF | TGTGCCAGCAGCTTAGGGGGACAGGGGTTCCTTGGTGAGCAGTTCTTC
TRBJ1-2 | 16 | few | TRBV7-9 | . | CASSLDQGNPIRGYTF | TGTGCCAGCAGCTTAGATCAGGGTAACCCCATCCGTGGCTACACCTTC
TRBJ2-3 | 18 | . | TRBV7-7 | . | CASSLEGIGRGGTDTQYF | TGTGCTAGCAGCTTAGAGGGTATTGGCAGGGGAGGCACAGATACGCAGTATTTT
TRBJ2-7 | 15 | many | TRBV21-1 | . | CASSDRQGYGYEQYF | TGTGCCAGCAGCGACCGACAGGGATATGGCTACGAGCAGTACTTC
TRBJ1-2 | 15 | . | TRBV9 | TRBD1 | CASSSRGQGNYGYTF | TGTGCCAGCAGCTCGAGGGGACAGGGGAACTATGGCTACACCTTC
TRBJ1-5 | 14 | few | TRBV4-3 | . | CASSQGAGNQPQHF | TGCGCCAGCAGCCAAGGCGCGGGGAATCAGCCCCAGCATTTT
TRBJ2-5 | 13 | many | TRBV12-3/TRBV12-4 | . | CASVSPNQETQYF | TGTGCCAGCGTTTCACCTAACCAAGAGACCCAGTACTTC
TRBJ1-2 | 16 | few | TRBV7-2 | . | CASSLAGAGQTYGYTF | TGTGCCAGCAGCTTAGCGGGCGCCGGCCAAACCTATGGCTACACCTTC
TRBJ2-5 | 15 | many | TRBV4-3 | TRBD2 | CASSQSGLAGETQYF | TGCGCCAGCAGCCAATCGGGACTAGCGGGTGAGACCCAGTACTTC
TRBJ2-7 | 11 | . | TRBV12-3/TRBV12-4 | . | CASRSLREQYF | TGTGCCAGCAGATCTTTACGGGAGCAGTACTTC
TRBJ2-2 | 15 | many | TRBV12-3/TRBV12-4 | . | CASRLAERNTGELFF | TGTGCCAGCAGATTAGCGGAGCGGAACACCGGGGAGCTGTTTTTT
TRBJ1-5 | 12 | . | TRBV29-1 | . | CSVGTEDQPQHF | TGCAGCGTTGGGACAGAGGATCAGCCCCAGCATTTT
TRBJ1-1 | 17 | many | TRBV15 | TRBD1 | CATSRARQGISNTEAFF | TGTGCCACCAGCAGAGCTAGACAGGGAATATCGAACACTGAAGCTTTCTTT
TRBJ2-3 | 14 | few | TRBV5-1 | . | CASSPLAGSDTQYF | TGCGCCAGCAGCCCGCTTGCAGGGTCTGATACGCAGTATTTT